This T cell receptor beta chain comes out of a study of Graves' ophthalmopathy and Graves' hyperthyroidism (dated by TCRdb to the late 2010s). Background for the entire study: A patient counted as having stable hyperthyroidism if there was no progression to ophthalmopathy within 18 months of follow-up. TCR beta repertoire signatures were used to distinguish Graves' ophthalmopathy from Graves' hyperthyroidism and to predict progression to ophthalmopathy. In total, approximately 130 blood samples were TCR-sequenced: approximately 42 ophthalmopathy, approximately 80 hyperthyroidism and approximately 17 hyperthyroidism-to-ophthalmopathy patients. To explore V-J signatures that distinguish ophthalmopathy from hyperthyroidism, a discovery set of about a hundred patients was enrolled, made up of 40 to 45 with ophthalmopathy and fewer than 60 with stable hyperthyroidism. For independent validation, a separate cohort was made up of roughly 19 hyperthyroidism patients plus 17 patients who later progressed from hyperthyroidism to ophthalmopathy. T-cell repertoires of thyroid tissue and blood were compared in five or six hyperthyroidism patients. Once sampling was done, hyperthyroidism patients were given methimazole at a starting dose of 30 mg daily, while ophthalmopathy patients were given high-dose intravenous methylprednisolone. The study at large found these results: Most of the expanded thyroid clonotypes with a frequency above 0.001 were also detected in blood, and it was suggested that the thyroid immune response may be reflected by blood repertoires. No statistical method was used to set the sample size in advance, and the investigators knew which group each participant was assigned to. The 13-signature model separated ophthalmopathy from stable hyperthyroidism with roughly 89% sensitivity and 81.08% specificity in cross-validation, and 80%/75% in the test set. In validation, the model predicted ophthalmopathy progression with about 71% sensitivity and around 72% specificity; 12 predicted patients were CT-confirmed with GO in a median of about 6.1 months.

A remark on this clonotype: The antigen it binds to is not known. No clone much larger than this one lies a single base away; base qualities are absent.

The CDR3 sequence holds 13 residues, the cysteine and phenylalanine included. Left in the record is the CDR3 DNA by itself, 39 bases read in frame from the first base. V is cut back by 11 bases and J by 6 bases, with 8 bases in the junction unmatched. The germline V gene (reference sequence) supplies CDR1 LNHNV and CDR2 YYDKDF. For repertoire sequencing, TCR beta CDR3 regions were amplified from RNA transcripts. A first-round RT-PCR used HTBI primers with the Qiagen OneStep RT-PCR kit, followed by a second-round multiplex PCR, size selection and purification. Sequencing of the libraries was carried out on an Illumina HiSeq2000 in paired-end mode with 100 bp reads. Turning to the authors' computational methods: SOAPnuke was used for read processing, and reads with adapters, uncalled bases, a mean Phred below 15, or no exact constant-primer or identifier match were discarded. High-quality paired reads were merged with COPE v1.2.5. Each unique nucleotide sequence was treated as a clonotype, and MiTCR v1.1 was used to align the clonotypes to the IMGT TRB V, D and J references. The analysis was limited to V-J combinations with a frequency above 0.0001, which together covered over 98% of repertoires. A TCR clonal expansion and chaos score per V-J combination was defined as the ratio of F50 clonal expansion to chaos observed in the TCRdist matrix. Features were reduced by Welch's t-statistics and random forest to about a dozen V-J combinations, which fed a naive Bayes classifier. The Morisita-Horn index was used to measure how similar the thyroid and blood repertoires were. The raw public data were reprocessed by TCRdb itself: fastp quality trimming at Q25, MiXCR clonotype calling, in-frame beta chains only. One record per CDR3 amino acid sequence lists the most common genes and DNA. The authors' filters were not applied to this entry. For this sample there are some 1.1 million distinct CDR3 sequences; approximately 35% appear just once. Around 10% of the sample lies in the top ten.

Hyperthyroidism patients were newly diagnosed, were aged 18 to 65 years, and had a disease duration under 2 months. Patients were excluded if they had other autoimmune diseases, uncontrolled infections, pregnancy or lactation. Diagnosis was based on clinical symptoms, serum thyroxine, TRAb, thyroid ultrasound and orbital computed tomography. Trizol reagent was used to extract the total RNA, and its quality was then checked on an Agilent 2100 Bioanalyzer. This receptor was taken from an adult man with Graves' hyperthyroidism. Sequencing was carried out using peripheral blood or thyroid tissue (not recorded which). In this chain, TRBV15 is recombined with TRBJ2-2; TRBD2 aligns with 8 central bases. The nucleotide sequence is TGTGCCCCACAAGCGGGGGTGGCCGGGGAGCTGTTTTTT. It specifies CAPQAGVAGELFF.